Listed below are T cell receptor beta chains from one sample, sequenced in a study of blood T cell repertoires in COVID-19. TCRdb's table, derived via immunoSEQ multiplex PCR, lists solely in-frame clones and lacks some. The top ten hold approximately 5.2% of the sample, which has some 100,000 clones, 89% seen once. Source material: peripheral blood. These receptors originate from an elderly woman with active COVID-19. Both conserved end residues are part of each CDR3. The D gene is left open where the match is weak. Not all rows give a size; the values are once, few, many and, for expanded clones, a class.

abundance	v_gene	d_gene	j_gene	CDR3nt	CDR3aa
.	TRBV11-1	TRBD1	TRBJ2-3	TGTGCCAGCAGCCCCTGGCTGACAGGGGATACGCAGTATTTT	CASSPWLTGDTQYF
.	TRBV7-3	.	TRBJ2-3	TGTGCCAGCAGCTTAACGAGGGGGACCACAGATACGCAGTATTTT	CASSLTRGTTDTQYF
.	TRBV30	TRBD1	TRBJ2-6	TGTGCCTGGAGTGGCCAGTGGGGACAGGTTTTAACTGGGGCCAACGTCCTGACTTTC	CAWSGQWGQVLTGANVLTF
.	TRBV18	.	TRBJ2-7	TGTGCCAGCTCAGGGCCTCTGGACGAGCAGTACTTC	CASSGPLDEQYF
.	TRBV5-6	TRBD1	TRBJ2-3	TGTGCCAGCAGCCGGACAGGGGCGGCAGATACGCAGTATTTT	CASSRTGAADTQYF
.	TRBV7-9	.	TRBJ2-3	TGTGCCAGCACCCTCGGAGGGAGGTCAGATACGCAGTATTTT	CASTLGGRSDTQYF
.	TRBV5-6	.	TRBJ2-3	TGTGCCAGCAGCTTACAGCGGCTCACAGATACGCAGTATTTT	CASSLQRLTDTQYF
.	TRBV30	.	TRBJ2-1	TGTGCCTGGAGTCCTGACCGGGTTGGAAAGCAGTTCTTC	CAWSPDRVGKQFF
.	TRBV9	TRBD2	TRBJ2-1	TGTGCCAGCAGCGTAGGAGGGACTAGCGGTTACAATGAGCAGTTCTTC	CASSVGGTSGYNEQFF
.	TRBV7-8	.	TRBJ2-5	TGTGCCAGCAGCTTAGTCGGGGGAGCATGGGAGACCCAGTACTTC	CASSLVGGAWETQYF
.	TRBV30	.	TRBJ1-3	TGTGCCTGTAGACAGGATAACTCTGGAAACACCATATATTTT	CACRQDNSGNTIYF
.	TRBV6-5	.	TRBJ2-5	TGTGCCAGCCGTAGCGGCGATAGATGGGAGACCCAGTACTTC	CASRSGDRWETQYF
.	TRBV2	.	TRBJ1-5	TGTGCCAGCAGTGAGGTCCGGAGCAATCAGCCCCAGCATTTT	CASSEVRSNQPQHF
.	TRBV9	TRBD2	TRBJ2-1	TGTGCCAGCAGTGGACTAGCGGGAGCCTTGAACAATGAGCAGTTCTTC	CASSGLAGALNNEQFF
few	TRBV28	.	TRBJ1-1	TGTGCCAGCAGTTTATGGGCAGGGCAAGCTTTCTTT	CASSLWAGQAFF